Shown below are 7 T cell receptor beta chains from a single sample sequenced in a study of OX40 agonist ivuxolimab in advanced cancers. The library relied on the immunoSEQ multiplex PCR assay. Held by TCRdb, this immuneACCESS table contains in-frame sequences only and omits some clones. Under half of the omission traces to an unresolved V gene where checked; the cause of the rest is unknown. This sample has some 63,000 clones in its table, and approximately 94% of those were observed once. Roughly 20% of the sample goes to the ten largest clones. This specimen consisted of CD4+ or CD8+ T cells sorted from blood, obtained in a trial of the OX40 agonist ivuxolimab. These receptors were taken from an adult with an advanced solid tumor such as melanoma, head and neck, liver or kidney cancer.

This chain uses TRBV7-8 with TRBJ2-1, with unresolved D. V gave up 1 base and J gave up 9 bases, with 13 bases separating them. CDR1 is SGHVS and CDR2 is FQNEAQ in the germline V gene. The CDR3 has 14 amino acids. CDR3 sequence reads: CASSLVKISSEQFF. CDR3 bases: TGTGCCAGCAGCTTAGTTAAAATTTCAAGTGAGCAGTTCTTC.

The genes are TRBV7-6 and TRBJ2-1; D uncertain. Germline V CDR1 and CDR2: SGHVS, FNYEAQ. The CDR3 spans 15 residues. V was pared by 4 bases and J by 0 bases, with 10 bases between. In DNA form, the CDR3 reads TGTGCCAGCAGCTCCCCCCTAAGCTCCTACAATGAGCAGTTCTTC. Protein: CASSSPLSSYNEQFF. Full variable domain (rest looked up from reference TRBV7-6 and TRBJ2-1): GAGVSQSPRYKVTKRGQDVALRCDPISGHVSLYWYRQALGQGPEFLTYFNYEAQQDKSGLPNDRFSAERPEGSISTLTIQRTEQRDSAMYRCASSSPLSSYNEQFFGPGTRLTVL.

This CDR3 is CASSNPTSDSYEQYF. CDR3 nucleotide sequence: TGTGCCAGCAGCAACCCGACTAGCGACTCCTACGAGCAGTACTTC. The gene calls are TRBV21-1 and TRBJ2-7; the DNA was not used to check the table's D call, TRBD2. TRBV21-1 is a pseudogene locus. The length of the CDR3 is 15 residues.

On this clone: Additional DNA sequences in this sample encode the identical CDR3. CDR3 sequence reads: CSVEGTTRSYNEQFF. As DNA, the CDR3 is TGCAGCGTTGAGGGGACTACTCGGTCCTACAATGAGCAGTTCTTC. This chain joins TRBV29-1 and TRBJ2-1, with TRBD2 matching over 7 bases. V dropped 3 bases and J dropped 1; count of bases not matched to a gene: 6. Per germline, CDR1 SQVTM and CDR2 ANQGSEA. This CDR3 contains 15 residues.

The CDR3 reads CSGLSAGIGSDEQFF. The CDR3 DNA reads as TGCAGCGGACTCTCAGCGGGAATCGGATCGGATGAGCAGTTCTTC. V usage is TRBV29-1 and J usage is TRBJ2-1; the match to TRBD2 covers 7 bases. The CDR3 runs 15 residues. Germline trimming cut 7 bases from V and 8 bases from J; bases unmatched to any gene: 17. Germline V gives CDR1 SQVTM, CDR2 ANQGSEA.

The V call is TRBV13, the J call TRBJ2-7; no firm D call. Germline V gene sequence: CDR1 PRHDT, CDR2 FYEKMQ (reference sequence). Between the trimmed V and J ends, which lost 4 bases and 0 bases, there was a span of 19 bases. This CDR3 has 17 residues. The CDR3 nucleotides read TGTGCCAGCAGCTCCCGGACGGAGCTTAGCAGCTCCTACGAGCAGTACTTC. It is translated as CASSSRTELSSSYEQYF.

CDR3: CASSPGTRGANEKLFF. The DNA for the CDR3 is TGTGCCAGCAGCCCCGGGACACGCGGGGCTAATGAAAAACTGTTTTTT. The chain combines TRBV9 with TRBJ1-4; tentative D call: TRBD1 (6 bases). CDR3 length: 16 residues. V lost 4 bases and J lost 3, with 16 bases in between. Germline CDR1 reads SGDLS; CDR2 reads YYNGEE.